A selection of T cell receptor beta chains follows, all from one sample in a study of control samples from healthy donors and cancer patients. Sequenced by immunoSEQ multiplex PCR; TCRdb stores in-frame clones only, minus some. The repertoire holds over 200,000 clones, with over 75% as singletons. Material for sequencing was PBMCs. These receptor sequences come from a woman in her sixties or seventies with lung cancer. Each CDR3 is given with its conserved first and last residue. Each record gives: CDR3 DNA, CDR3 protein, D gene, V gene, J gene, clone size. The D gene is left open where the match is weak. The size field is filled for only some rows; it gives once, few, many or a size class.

TGTGCCAGTAGCACAACAGGGAATAGCAATCAGCCCCAGCATTTT	CASSTTGNSNQPQHF	.	TRBV19	TRBJ1-5	few
TGCAGTGCATACTTTCGAGACATTCAGTACTTC	CSAYFRDIQYF	.	TRBV20-1	TRBJ2-4	.
TGTGCCAGTAGTACCCGCCAGGACCTGTTCCCAGATACGCAGTATTTT	CASSTRQDLFPDTQYF	.	TRBV19	TRBJ2-3	.
TGTGCCAGCAGCTTACAGGGGGCACTGACCGGGGAGCTGTTTTTT	CASSLQGALTGELFF	TRBD1	TRBV5-5	TRBJ2-2	.
TGCGCCAGCAGTCAAGACAGGGACAGGGAGACCCAGTACTTC	CASSQDRDRETQYF	TRBD1	TRBV23-1	TRBJ2-5	once
TGTGCCAGCAGCTACGTGGGGGGGCAGCAAGAGACCCAGTACTTC	CASSYVGGQQETQYF	.	TRBV2	TRBJ2-5	.
TGCGCCAGCAGCTTCGTCACAGGAGGGGACACTGAAGCTTTCTTT	CASSFVTGGDTEAFF	.	TRBV5-1	TRBJ1-1	.
TGTGCCAGCAGCTCCGCGAATTCGGGACAGGGGCGGTATGGCTACACCTTC	CASSSANSGQGRYGYTF	TRBD1	TRBV7-2	TRBJ1-2	.
TGCGCCAGCAGCCAAGATCTGGAGGGACAGGGCTACGAGCAGTACTTC	CASSQDLEGQGYEQYF	TRBD1	TRBV4-1	TRBJ2-7	.
TGCAGCGTTGAAAACCCAGATACGCAGTATTTT	CSVENPDTQYF	.	TRBV29-1	TRBJ2-3	few
TGTGCCAGCAGCTTGGCGGGGAAAGAGACCCAGTACTTC	CASSLAGKETQYF	.	TRBV5-5	TRBJ2-5	.
TGCGCCAGCAGAGGACAGGCGAACACCGGGGAGCTGTTTTTT	CASRGQANTGELFF	TRBD1	TRBV5-1	TRBJ2-2	.
TGCGCCAGCAGCTTTGGACAGCTTAACTATGGCTACACCTTC	CASSFGQLNYGYTF	.	TRBV5-1	TRBJ1-2	.
TGTGCCAGCAGAAGATTGAAGACAGGTAGGGACGAGCAGTACTTC	CASRRLKTGRDEQYF	.	TRBV6-5	TRBJ2-7	.
TGTGCCACCCAGGCCCAGGAGACCCAGTACTTC	CATQAQETQYF	.	TRBV28	TRBJ2-5	.
TGTGCCAGCAGCCTCGGGACTCCAAAAGCTTTCTTT	CASSLGTPKAFF	.	TRBV14	TRBJ1-1	.
TGTGCCAGCCACCGGGTCAACACCATATATTTT	CASHRVNTIYF	.	TRBV2	TRBJ1-3	once
TGTGCCAGCACCTTGGGGGCAGGGGGAACTGAAAAACTGTTTTTT	CASTLGAGGTEKLFF	TRBD1	TRBV11-2	TRBJ1-4	.
TGTGCCAGCAGTGTCCCTGCCGGGACTAGTGAGACCCAGTACTTC	CASSVPAGTSETQYF	TRBD2	TRBV2	TRBJ2-5	.
TGTGCCAGCAGTTACGCCCAGATCGGTTACGAGCAGTACTTC	CASSYAQIGYEQYF	.	TRBV6-5	TRBJ2-7	.
TGTGCCAGCAGTACCTCCGGGACAGGGGTTCGCGAGCAGTACTTC	CASSTSGTGVREQYF	TRBD1	TRBV27	TRBJ2-7	.
TGCGCCAGCAGCGTTGCTCCGGGGGGACAGGAGACCCAGTACTTC	CASSVAPGGQETQYF	.	TRBV5-1	TRBJ2-5	few
TGCGCCAGCAGGGGAAGCGTGATTAACACCGGGGAGCTGTTTTTT	CASRGSVINTGELFF	.	TRBV5-1	TRBJ2-2	.
TGCGCCAGCAGCTTGGGGCAGGGGGGAGATACGCAGTATTTT	CASSLGQGGDTQYF	.	TRBV5-1	TRBJ2-3	once
TGCGCCAGCAGCTTGGCTCTAGCGGGGGGCGAAGAGACCCAGTACTTC	CASSLALAGGEETQYF	TRBD2	TRBV5-1	TRBJ2-5	.
TGTGCCAGCTCGGCAGGGGATAATTCACCCCTCCACTTT	CASSAGDNSPLHF	.	TRBV3-1/TRBV3-2	TRBJ1-6	once
TGCGCCAGCAGCTTGGGGGACAAGCTTGGCTACACCTTC	CASSLGDKLGYTF	.	TRBV5-1	TRBJ1-2	.
TGTGCCAGCAGCTTGCCGCTAACCTCTGGAAACACCATATATTTT	CASSLPLTSGNTIYF	.	TRBV5-5	TRBJ1-3	.
TGTGCCAGCATCCAATGGGCAGGGGGGTCCTACGAGCAGTACTTC	CASIQWAGGSYEQYF	.	TRBV28	TRBJ2-7	.
TGTGCCAGCAGTGAATATTTTATGGGGCCCTCGGGGGCCAACGTCCTGACTTTC	CASSEYFMGPSGANVLTF	.	TRBV2	TRBJ2-6	.
TGTGCCAGCAGCCATGGAGGGTTGCACTACACCTTC	CASSHGGLHYTF	.	TRBV3-1/TRBV3-2	TRBJ1-2	.
TGTGCCAGCAGCCCCGGGGGGATGAGCAATCAGCCCCAGCATTTT	CASSPGGMSNQPQHF	.	TRBV28	TRBJ1-5	.
TGTGCCAGCAGCTTTTCGGGACTAGTTTTCAATGAGCAGTTCTTC	CASSFSGLVFNEQFF	TRBD2	TRBV7-2	TRBJ2-1	.
TGTGCCAGTAGTAAAGACATGCAGGGTATTTCGTATAAGCAGTTCTTC	CASSKDMQGISYKQFF	.	TRBV19	TRBJ2-1	.
TGTGCCTGGAGGGGGACTAGCGCGTCCTACGAGCAGTACTTC	CAWRGTSASYEQYF	TRBD2	TRBV30	TRBJ2-7	.
TGCGCCAGCAGCCTTCAGTCCTCATCGGATACGCAGTATTTT	CASSLQSSSDTQYF	.	TRBV5-1	TRBJ2-3	.
TGTGCCAGCAGTGTCATTACGGGACAGGCTAGTAACTATGGCTACACCTTC	CASSVITGQASNYGYTF	TRBD1	TRBV6-1	TRBJ1-2	.
TGTGCCAGCAGCTGGGACAGGGCGGCAGGGGCCAACGTCCTGACTTTC	CASSWDRAAGANVLTF	TRBD1	TRBV7-3	TRBJ2-6	.
TGTGCCATCAGCGTCGGACAGGGAACCTATGGCTACACCTTC	CAISVGQGTYGYTF	TRBD1	TRBV10-3	TRBJ1-2	once
TGTGCCAGCAGTTTCATAGGCTATGGCTACACCTTC	CASSFIGYGYTF	.	TRBV12-3/TRBV12-4	TRBJ1-2	.
TGCGCCAGCAGCTTGGGGGACAGGACTGACTACGAGCAGTACTTC	CASSLGDRTDYEQYF	TRBD1	TRBV5-1	TRBJ2-7	.
TGTGCCAGCAGTTTAGGGGGAAACACCATATATTTT	CASSLGGNTIYF	.	TRBV27	TRBJ1-3	once
TGCGCCAGCAGCACGGACAGGGGGAACACCGGGGAGCTGTTTTTT	CASSTDRGNTGELFF	TRBD1	TRBV5-1	TRBJ2-2	.
TGTGCCTGGAGTTCACGGACTGATCAGCCCCAGCATTTT	CAWSSRTDQPQHF	.	TRBV30	TRBJ1-5	.
TGCGCCAGCAGCTTGGGCAATCCTAACTATGGCTACACCTTC	CASSLGNPNYGYTF	.	TRBV5-1	TRBJ1-2	.
TGCGCCAGCAGGTCACAGGGGGTTTATAATGAAAAACTGTTTTTT	CASRSQGVYNEKLFF	TRBD1	TRBV4-1	TRBJ1-4	.
TGTGCCAGCTCACTAGCCTGGGCGGATTCACCCCTCCACTTT	CASSLAWADSPLHF	.	TRBV18	TRBJ1-6	.
TGCGCCAGCAGCTCGACAGGGGATAAATATGGCTACACCTTC	CASSSTGDKYGYTF	TRBD1	TRBV5-1	TRBJ1-2	once